This TCR beta chain was captured by sequencing in a study of PD-1 blockade in classical Hodgkin lymphoma (dated by TCRdb to 2018 to 2020). For context, the study as a whole: Nivolumab dosing was 3 mg/kg intravenously every 2 weeks, continuing until either disease progression or unacceptable toxicity. A peripheral blood immune signature of response to PD-1 blockade in classical Hodgkin lymphoma was defined using TCR beta sequencing and CyTOF. Study-wide conclusions, independent of this receptor: The study was limited to a single clinical trial cohort, and causes of repertoire differences, possibly disease activity or prior therapy, remained undefined. Baseline diversity similar to that of newly diagnosed patients was observed in trial patients achieving complete response, whereas significantly lower diversity was observed in partial responders and progressors. CD4+ but not CD8+ TCR diversity rose significantly by C4D1 (p=0.0027 vs p=0.16), most apparent in complete responders (p=0.02). Diversity was lower in patients who began nivolumab less than 1 year after ASCT, so these patients were left out of later analyses to avoid confounding by immune reconstitution. Baseline TCR diversity was reported as lower in newly diagnosed patients than in healthy donors, and lower still in relapsed/refractory patients.

Based on the germline V gene, the CDR1 and CDR2 sequences are SGHTA and FQGTGA. V and J lose 2 bases and 9 bases, and a span of 14 bases separates them. The CDR3 has 14 amino acids, counting the end cysteine and phenylalanine. The read is trimmed to its CDR3 DNA, 42 bases read in frame from base 1. The Qiagen DNeasy kit was used to extract genomic DNA both from unsorted PBMCs and from the negatively selected CD4+ and CD8+ fractions. Using primers that anneal to V and J segments, immunoSEQ multiplex PCR amplified the TCR beta CDR3 regions. A synthetic immune receptor repertoire was used to minimize amplification bias, and any remaining bias was removed computationally after sequencing. Processing in the source paper ran as follows. Repertoire diversity was quantified as the Shannon entropy index using custom Python scripts. Unsorted, CD4+ and CD8+ repertoires were examined separately, except in combined analyses, for which CD4+ and CD8+ sequences were merged in silico. A clone counted as expanded when the clone's frequency after treatment rose at least 2-fold relative to C1D1, and clones undetected at baseline were given a pseudocount of 0.5. Clones with 0 or 1 copy at C1D1 were classified as singleton clones, and clones with 2 or more copies were classified as non-singleton clones. Clones expanded in unsorted samples were assigned a CD4+, CD8+ or unknown annotation through matching of protein sequences in sorted samples from the same patient. Wilcoxon tests were applied to paired samples to test diversity changes from C1D1 to C4D1. Drawn from immuneACCESS, this table holds only the in-frame rearrangements with V and J called that TCRdb kept. Clones are partly lost; checked studies trace under half to an unresolved V gene and leave the rest unexplained. Clonal size and the V and J genes are those of that table, whereas D and trimming came from the DNA. The sample profile shows 20,000 to 30,000 clones; about 83% of them were found once. Roughly 8.6% of the sample belongs to the ten largest clones.

Concerning this clone itself: Its antigen remains undetermined. No quality values exist for individual bases; no much larger clone is one base distant.

The time point label corresponds to: cycle 2 day 1 (C2D1) of nivolumab. All trial patients had relapsed after autologous stem cell transplantation, with cohorts A, B and C differing in prior brentuximab vedotin exposure. The trial cohort was composed of under 70 patients with relapsed/refractory classical Hodgkin lymphoma, for whom complete response, partial response or progressive disease was recorded as best overall response. Single-agent nivolumab was administered to trial patients in the multi-cohort phase II CheckMate 205 trial. An independent review committee assessed best overall response by applying the 2007 International Working Group response criteria. Trial PBMCs were collected just before the start of nivolumab (C1D1) and during therapy at cycle 2 day 1 and cycle 4 day 1. Peripheral blood was collected in 8 mL Vacutainer Cell Preparation Tubes, from which PBMCs were isolated by centrifugation and then cryopreserved.

The sequences come from peripheral blood mononuclear cells (PBMCs), collected before the second cycle of nivolumab. The chain links TRBV7-3 with TRBJ2-1, with the D call perhaps TRBD1 or TRBD2, each one matching 5 bases. The receptor was isolated from a human donor with classical Hodgkin lymphoma. The CDR3 has the sequence CASSLQGVSAEQFF. In nucleotides, the sequence is TGTGCCAGCAGCTTACAGGGAGTTTCGGCTGAGCAGTTCTTC.